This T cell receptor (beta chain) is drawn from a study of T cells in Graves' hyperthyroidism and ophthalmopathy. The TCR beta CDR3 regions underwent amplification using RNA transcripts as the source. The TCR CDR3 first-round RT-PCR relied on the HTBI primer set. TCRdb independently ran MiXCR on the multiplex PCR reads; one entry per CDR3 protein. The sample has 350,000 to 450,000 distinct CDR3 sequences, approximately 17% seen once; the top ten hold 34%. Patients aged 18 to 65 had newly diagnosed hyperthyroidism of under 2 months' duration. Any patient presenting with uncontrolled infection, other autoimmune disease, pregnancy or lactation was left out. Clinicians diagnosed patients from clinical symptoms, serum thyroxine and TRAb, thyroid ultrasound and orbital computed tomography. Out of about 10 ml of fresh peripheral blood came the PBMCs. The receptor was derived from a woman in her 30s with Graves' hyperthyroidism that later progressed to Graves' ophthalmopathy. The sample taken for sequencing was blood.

The CDR3 reads CASSTGVTEAFF. The CDR3 bases are TGTGCCAGCAGTACCGGTGTGACTGAAGCTTTCTTT. The V call is TRBV27, the J call TRBJ1-1; D not certain. V lost 5 bases, J lost 5 bases, and 9 bases lay in between. The V gene's germline CDR1 is MNHEY and CDR2 SMNVEV (reference sequence). The CDR3 sequence is 12 residues long.